This is a list of T cell receptor beta chains from one sample in a study of cytotoxic CD8 clonotypes in ibrutinib-treated CLL. Some clones are missing from TCRdb's copy, which holds only in-frame ones; the method was immunoSEQ multiplex PCR. The data contain over 70,000 clones, roughly 86% of them singletons. The specimen was PBMCs, collected before ibrutinib treatment. These receptors all come from a human donor with chronic lymphocytic leukemia. Each CDR3 is given without its conserved first and last residue. Where a row states a size, it is once, few, many or the class of an expanded clone; other rows omit it.

>few|TRBV9|TRBJ2-3
ASSANLEGQGTDTQY
>once|TRBV4-2|TRBJ2-1
ASSQDGSGASGINEQF
>.|TRBV5-6|TRBJ2-7
ASSLLRTRDFYEQY
>few|TRBV7-6|TRBJ2-5
ASRQGTAQETQY
>.|TRBV19|TRBJ2-1
AIGLADKQF
>.|TRBV9|TRBJ1-2
ASSPSGSNNYGYT
>.|TRBV6-5|TRBJ2-3
ASSLGLAGYPDTQY
>few|TRBV29-1|TRBJ1-5
SAVNGLEPQH
>.|TRBV2|TRBJ2-1
ASMTSGSLEQF
>.|TRBV27|TRBJ1-1
ATWDDMGTEAF
>.|TRBV15|TRBJ2-7
ATSREDRAEYEQY
>.|TRBV5-4|TRBJ2-5
ASSFVAGGRSGETQY
>.|TRBV5-1|TRBJ1-4
ASSPTRSLGTNEKLF
>.|TRBV6-6|TRBJ1-1
ASTWTEGTEAF
>.|TRBV11-1|TRBJ2-3
ASSLLGGRGTDTQY
>once|TRBV30|TRBJ1-5
AWAGTDQPQH
>.|TRBV5-1|TRBJ2-1
ASSWGGQGRNEQF
>.|TRBV27|TRBJ1-1
ASSLGGLGTEAF
>.|TRBV6-5|TRBJ1-5
ASSSGWGSNQPQH
>.|TRBV5-8|TRBJ1-5
ASSPWDSIVNQPQH
>.|TRBV28|TRBJ2-7
ASSPPRRRSYEQY
>once|TRBV6-5|TRBJ2-7
ASSYSLGAYEQY
>.|TRBV7-9|TRBJ2-1
ASSLGTSGRRNNEQF
>.|TRBV7-2|TRBJ2-3
ASLGTTYTDTQY
>.|TRBV27|TRBJ2-3
ASSLSPSGTDTQY
>once|TRBV7-8|TRBJ1-3
ASSLQVYQAGNTIY
>.|TRBV4-3|TRBJ1-2
ASSQAVGAELPYGYT
>.|TRBV4-1|TRBJ2-1
ASSQARVFEMQF
>.|TRBV6-1|TRBJ2-1
ASSERQGMEQF
>.|TRBV19|TRBJ1-2
ASSPWTANYGYT
>.|TRBV7-2|TRBJ2-1
ASSLGASTYNEQF
>.|TRBV7-2|TRBJ2-5
ASSPQAGTWSWETQY